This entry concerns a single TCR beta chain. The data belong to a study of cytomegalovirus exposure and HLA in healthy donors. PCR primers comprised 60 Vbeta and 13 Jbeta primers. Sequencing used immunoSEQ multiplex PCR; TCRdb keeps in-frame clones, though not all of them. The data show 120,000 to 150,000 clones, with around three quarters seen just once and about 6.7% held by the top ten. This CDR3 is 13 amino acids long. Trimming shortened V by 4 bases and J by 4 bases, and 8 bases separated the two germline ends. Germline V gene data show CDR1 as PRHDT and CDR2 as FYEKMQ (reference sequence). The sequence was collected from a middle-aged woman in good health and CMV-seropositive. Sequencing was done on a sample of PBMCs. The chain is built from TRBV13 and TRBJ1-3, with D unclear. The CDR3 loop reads CASSSSPGNTIYF. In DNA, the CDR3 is TGTGCCAGCAGCTCTTCCCCCGGAAACACCATATATTTT.